This is a list of T cell receptor beta chains from one sample in a study of T cell responses to AZD1222 COVID-19 vaccine. Using immunoSEQ multiplex PCR, the repertoire was profiled, and TCRdb retains in-frame clones only, with some absent. The sample consists of some 130,000 clones, approximately 85% of them appearing once. Sequencing used peripheral blood, obtained on day 0 of AZD1222 vaccination. Every receptor here comes from an adult in good health. Both conserved end residues are trimmed from each CDR3. Fields, in order: V gene, J gene, clone size, CDR3 protein. Only some rows state a clone size, as once, few, many or a class for expanded clones.

>TRBV7-3|TRBJ1-6|few
ASSLNGPSNNSPLH
>TRBV5-1|TRBJ2-3|.
ASSLGSGGAVNTQY
>TRBV9|TRBJ2-1|once
ASSSADSSYNEQF
>TRBV20-1|TRBJ2-7|.
SASKAGGGYEQY
>TRBV6-5|TRBJ1-2|.
ASSYSRSYRNYGYT
>TRBV7-2|TRBJ2-3|once
ASRKLAGLSTDTQY
>TRBV25-1|TRBJ1-6|.
ASRGDNSHNSPLH
>TRBV10-3|TRBJ2-1|.
AISESDRGVVNEQF
>TRBV3-1/TRBV3-2|TRBJ1-5|.
ASSFGTGRGQPQH
>TRBV18|TRBJ2-3|.
ASSPTSTDTQY
>TRBV24-1|TRBJ2-5|once
ANPGQETQY
>TRBV27|TRBJ1-1|once
ASRTPGTGNTEAF
>TRBV27|TRBJ2-1|.
ASSPGWGQTYNEQF
>TRBV7-9|TRBJ2-1|.
ASNRIAGGSNEQF
>TRBV5-1|TRBJ1-2|.
ASSLAVDSNYGYT
>TRBV27|TRBJ2-5|.
ASRGQGAGETQY
>TRBV11-2|TRBJ2-7|once
ASSLMSSTSGKKSEQY
>TRBV5-6|TRBJ2-7|.
ASSLEGRGRNEQY
>TRBV6-5|TRBJ1-4|.
ASSYAQRNEKLF
>TRBV21-1|TRBJ2-1|.
ASSKEGAGRPLSYNEQF
>TRBV5-4|TRBJ2-1|.
ASSHRDRGNYEQF
>TRBV21-1|TRBJ1-5|.
ASTEPSGGWKGQPQH
>TRBV9|TRBJ1-2|.
ASSRQTGADYGYT
>TRBV5-6|TRBJ2-5|.
ASSMRGDAQY
>TRBV6-5|TRBJ2-7|.
ASRRETGPSYEQY
>TRBV11-2|TRBJ2-7|.
ASSLTGTYEQY
>TRBV6-5|TRBJ1-1|once
ASSSARLGAF
>TRBV5-6|TRBJ1-1|.
ASSPGLLWSLNTEAF
>TRBV5-8|TRBJ2-1|.
ASSLVEGGGDEQF
>TRBV28|TRBJ1-4|.
ASTSGTGHEKLF
>TRBV19|TRBJ2-7|.
ASSIGGLSYEQY
>TRBV11-2|TRBJ1-3|.
ASSLMGSGNTIY
>TRBV30|TRBJ2-7|.
AWSEGAQFLREQY
>TRBV27|TRBJ1-1|.
ASSLFLGQGTEAF
>TRBV27|TRBJ2-7|.
ASQSGGILYEQY
>TRBV4-1|TRBJ2-1|.
ASSQDRTGADNEQF
>TRBV7-7|TRBJ1-3|.
ASSLSGPGNTIY
>TRBV7-2|TRBJ1-2|.
ASNPTLTDNYGYT
>TRBV28|TRBJ2-7|.
ASITFFGTGTYEQY
>TRBV19|TRBJ1-6|.
ASTPIQGGDSPLH
>TRBV21-1|TRBJ1-1|.
ASSNREGNTEAF
>TRBV9|TRBJ2-7|.
ASSVRVY
>TRBV19|TRBJ2-1|.
ASGTGRNEQF
>TRBV24-1|TRBJ2-1|.
ATRFETGDYNEQF
>TRBV5-5|TRBJ2-1|once
ASSLTAGGEQF
>TRBV15|TRBJ2-7|.
ATSRDTGTGEQY
>TRBV11-2|TRBJ2-5|.
ASSSYGLARQETQY
>TRBV10-3|TRBJ2-3|.
AISESRPGEIEQY
>TRBV7-8|TRBJ2-3|.
ASSLRGPRTSVLSTDTQY
>TRBV27|TRBJ1-1|once
ASSITRYTEAF
>TRBV6-5|TRBJ1-5|.
ASRSTGGVSQPQH
>TRBV18|TRBJ1-2|.
ASSPGRRGRSSYGYT
>TRBV29-1|TRBJ1-5|.
SVSDSFSNQPQH